Listed below are T cell receptor beta chains from one sample, sequenced in a study of shared clonotypes between healthy human individuals. Profiling relied on immunoSEQ multiplex PCR, and the TCRdb table lists in-frame clones only, not all of them. The repertoire consists of under 600,000 clones, with roughly 72% occurring once and the leading ten covering more than 10%. Sequencing was done on a sample of PBMCs. The source is a woman aged 40 to 50 in good health. Some clones in this sample may be carry-over from other donors' samples. Each CDR3 is given with its conserved first and last residue. A D gene is named only where the DNA matches it firmly.

j_gene,d_gene,v_gene,CDR3aa
TRBJ1-1,NA,TRBV7-3,CASSLAGGWNTEAFF
TRBJ1-2,TRBD1,TRBV5-1,CASSLVVEGRGQHGYTF
TRBJ1-1,NA,TRBV28,CASSFYRTEAFF
TRBJ1-2,NA,TRBV15,CATSRGPGANYGYTF
TRBJ2-3,TRBD2,TRBV9,CASSVGWLAGGYSTDTQYF
TRBJ2-1,TRBD2,TRBV5-8,CASSLVLAVTYNEQFF
TRBJ2-3,TRBD2,TRBV30,CVSLPSGKPDTQYF
TRBJ2-2,NA,TRBV7-8,CASSHVVGELFF
TRBJ2-5,TRBD2,TRBV9,CASSSGSGEETQYF
TRBJ2-7,NA,TRBV6-5,CASSYSPGFGYEQYF
TRBJ2-3,TRBD1,TRBV11-3,CASSLGTGAQARTDTQYF
TRBJ2-3,TRBD1,TRBV29-1,CSVGDSFANTQYF
TRBJ2-1,NA,TRBV19,CASSIGRMNEQFF
TRBJ2-5,NA,TRBV7-9,CASSLWGPQETQYF
TRBJ2-3,TRBD2,TRBV5-1,CASSPIAGVGDTQYF
TRBJ1-2,TRBD1,TRBV28,CASSLSLSGDRVGYTF
TRBJ1-2,NA,TRBV13,CASSLGDSEMNYGYTF
TRBJ1-2,NA,TRBV28,CASSLPGRNYGYTF
TRBJ2-5,NA,TRBV20-1,CSALGGETQYF
TRBJ1-5,NA,TRBV27,CASSLGRGDQPQHF
TRBJ2-1,TRBD2,TRBV30,CAWSTGTSGSSEQFF
TRBJ2-7,TRBD1,TRBV5-1,CASSSSGTAYEQYF
TRBJ2-1,NA,TRBV2,CASEGFLLGEQFF
TRBJ1-2,NA,TRBV2,CASTLGGIGYTF
TRBJ2-1,TRBD2,TRBV28,CASSLHGTSGTVEGEQFF
TRBJ2-3,NA,TRBV4-2,CASSLGRSTTDTQYF
TRBJ2-7,TRBD2,TRBV11-2,CASSYLGGSGEQYF
TRBJ1-2,NA,TRBV19,CASRARQDGGYTF
TRBJ2-3,TRBD2,TRBV30,CAYSARTSDTDTQYF
TRBJ2-1,NA,TRBV7-3,CASSLTGGQLGHEQFF
TRBJ1-1,NA,TRBV19,CASSIVGSPNTEAFF